These T cell receptor beta chains were read from a single sample in a study of blood T cell repertoires in COVID-19. Data came from immunoSEQ multiplex PCR; TCRdb stores just in-frame clones and leaves some out. The sample lists about 220,000 clones; approximately 82% were seen once. Material for sequencing was peripheral blood. The receptor source for this set is a woman of 80 years or more with acute or convalescent COVID-19. The conserved cysteine and the conserved F or W are not part of the CDR3 here. Not all rows give a size; the values are once, few, many and, for expanded clones, a class.

many | TRBJ2-7 | TRBV27 | ASSFGVGEQY
NA | TRBJ2-6 | TRBV4-2 | ASSQERGSGANVLT
NA | TRBJ1-5 | TRBV5-5 | ASSPTGDSLNQPQH
few | TRBJ2-7 | TRBV6-5 | ASRGALAGATEQY
NA | TRBJ2-1 | TRBV7-3 | ASSLSYGAQGREQF
NA | TRBJ1-1 | TRBV29-1 | STAGQTGNTEAF
NA | TRBJ1-6 | TRBV19 | ASSTRTVLSSYNSPLH
NA | TRBJ1-6 | TRBV14 | ASSATWNSPLH
NA | TRBJ1-4 | TRBV7-6 | ASSLEQGTNEKLF
NA | TRBJ1-2 | TRBV3-1/TRBV3-2 | ASSQTGGGYGYT
NA | TRBJ1-2 | TRBV19 | ASVTQQGIPDYGYT
NA | TRBJ1-2 | TRBV7-9 | ATTLRDRGTYGYT
NA | TRBJ1-1 | TRBV25-1 | ASSFGNTEAF
NA | TRBJ2-2 | TRBV18 | ASSPRDREVGTGELF
few | TRBJ1-5 | TRBV2 | ASSSDQPPGQPQH
NA | TRBJ2-7 | TRBV6-5 | ASSYLAQQY
NA | TRBJ1-1 | TRBV7-9 | ASSEAGVGAEAF
NA | TRBJ2-3 | TRBV15 | ATSRPDRVTDTQY
few | TRBJ1-4 | TRBV27 | ASQRLGAEKLF
NA | TRBJ1-5 | TRBV2 | ASSEFESHDSANSNQPQH
NA | TRBJ1-2 | TRBV29-1 | SVRDRGNYGYT
NA | TRBJ1-1 | TRBV23-1 | ASSQSEDRRGITEAF
NA | TRBJ1-5 | TRBV18 | ASSPRPGRGPVNQPQH
NA | TRBJ2-6 | TRBV6-5 | ASSLAVSGANVLT
NA | TRBJ2-3 | TRBV10-3 | AIRTSGGGTDTQY
NA | TRBJ2-3 | TRBV2 | AHKTGGQNTDTQY
NA | TRBJ1-2 | TRBV3-1/TRBV3-2 | ASSPTDRAGYGYT
NA | TRBJ2-3 | TRBV19 | ASSIRLAGGSTDTQY
once | TRBJ2-7 | TRBV5-1 | ASSLGQSKYEQY
NA | TRBJ2-1 | TRBV9 | ASSVVSGGNEQF
few | TRBJ1-2 | TRBV5-4 | ASSLRDSAYGYT
NA | TRBJ2-7 | TRBV7-6 | ASSRPGYEQY
NA | TRBJ2-2 | TRBV7-2 | ASSLGARRAGELF
NA | TRBJ1-1 | TRBV10-3 | AIRGTGQNTEAF
few | TRBJ2-2 | TRBV6-6 | ASTSGAGELF
NA | TRBJ1-4 | TRBV6-5 | ASSYMGTGDRKLF
NA | TRBJ1-6 | TRBV27 | ASSSPTGGPYNSPLH
NA | TRBJ1-4 | TRBV5-1 | ASSLFGAAGEKLF
NA | TRBJ1-2 | TRBV19 | ASSPPRGEWYGYT
NA | TRBJ2-1 | TRBV4-3 | ASSQDGQVYNEQF
NA | TRBJ2-7 | TRBV9 | ASSDGTRLREQY
NA | TRBJ2-2 | TRBV29-1 | SVEGLAGHTGELF
NA | TRBJ1-6 | TRBV6-5 | ARIRDGNSPLH
NA | TRBJ1-2 | TRBV24-1 | ATSDFPWTERTNYGYT
few | TRBJ2-6 | TRBV5-1 | ASSLAGTGVSGANVLT
NA | TRBJ1-1 | TRBV19 | ASSKTRSEAF
NA | TRBJ1-1 | TRBV5-4 | ASSPSPTTEAF
few | TRBJ1-3 | TRBV19 | ASSIAGIPGNTIY
NA | TRBJ1-1 | TRBV7-3 | ASSYRDGRTRNTEAF
NA | TRBJ1-1 | TRBV19 | AIMGSMNTEAF
NA | TRBJ2-3 | TRBV19 | ASRSPRAPTDTQY
NA | TRBJ2-1 | TRBV29-1 | SARLAGGYNEQF
NA | TRBJ1-2 | TRBV14 | ASSQGQVLYGYT
once | TRBJ1-6 | TRBV6-5 | ARRGGTVMSPLH
NA | TRBJ1-5 | TRBV5-1 | ASSLEGSGVGQPQH
NA | TRBJ1-1 | TRBV6-5 | ASWATNTEAF
NA | TRBJ1-1 | TRBV27 | ASSLFGGAATEAF
NA | TRBJ1-3 | TRBV9 | ASSVGDFVGGNTIY
NA | TRBJ2-2 | TRBV7-3 | ASSLLAGGTGELF